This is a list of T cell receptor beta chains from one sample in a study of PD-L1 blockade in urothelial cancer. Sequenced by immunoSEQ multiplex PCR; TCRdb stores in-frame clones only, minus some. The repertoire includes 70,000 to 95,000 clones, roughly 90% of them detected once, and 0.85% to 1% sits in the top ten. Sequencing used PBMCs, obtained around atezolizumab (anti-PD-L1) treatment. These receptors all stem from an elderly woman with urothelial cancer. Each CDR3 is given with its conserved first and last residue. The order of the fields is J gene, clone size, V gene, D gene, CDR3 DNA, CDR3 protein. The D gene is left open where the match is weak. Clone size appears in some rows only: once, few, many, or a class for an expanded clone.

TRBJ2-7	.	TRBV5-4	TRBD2	TGTGCCAGCAGCTCGAGGACTAGCGGGAGTGGCGAGCAGTACTTC	CASSSRTSGSGEQYF
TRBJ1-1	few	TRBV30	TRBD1	TGTGCCTGGGCGACAGGGCGCACTGAAGCTTTCTTT	CAWATGRTEAFF
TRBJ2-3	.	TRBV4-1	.	TGCGCCAGCAGCTCCCAAGCGGTATTAAGCACAGATACGCAGTATTTT	CASSSQAVLSTDTQYF
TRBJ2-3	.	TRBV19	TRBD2	TGTGCCAGTAGTATCAGCGGGAGTGGGGATACGCAGTATTTT	CASSISGSGDTQYF
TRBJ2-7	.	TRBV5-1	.	TGCGCCAGCAGCTTGGATGGTGCTGGGACTCGGGAGCAGTACTTC	CASSLDGAGTREQYF
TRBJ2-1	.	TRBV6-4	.	TGTGCCAGCAGTTCCTCCGGTGGCGGGGAAGAGTCGTTCTTC	CASSSSGGGEESFF
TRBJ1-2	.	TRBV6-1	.	TGTGCCGTACAACGCGGCTACACCTTC	CAVQRGYTF
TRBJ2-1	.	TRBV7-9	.	TGTGCCAGCAGCTCCTTCGCTACCTACAATGAGCAGTTCTTC	CASSSFATYNEQFF
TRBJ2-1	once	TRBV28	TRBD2	TGTGCCAGCAGTTTACATAGCGGGAGTACTGAGCAGTTCTTC	CASSLHSGSTEQFF
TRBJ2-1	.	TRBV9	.	TGTGCCAGCAGCCGCCCGATAGAGGCGGACAATGAGCAGTTCTTC	CASSRPIEADNEQFF
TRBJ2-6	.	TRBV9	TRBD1	TGTGCCAGCAGCGTGGACTCGGGACAGGGGCTTAAAAGGTCTGGGGCCAACGTCCTGACTTTC	CASSVDSGQGLKRSGANVLTF
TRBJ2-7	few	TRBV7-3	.	TGTGCCAGCAGCTCAAATGCCCCAGGGGAGCAGTACTTC	CASSSNAPGEQYF
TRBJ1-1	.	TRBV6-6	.	TGTGCCAGCAGTTCGACAGCCACTGAAGCTTTCTTT	CASSSTATEAFF
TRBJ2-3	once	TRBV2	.	TGTGCCAGCAGAAAAAGGGGCCTTAGAGATACGCAGTATTTT	CASRKRGLRDTQYF
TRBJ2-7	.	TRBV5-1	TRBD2	TGCGCCAGCAGCCGGGGACTAGCGGGAGGTACCTCCTACGAGCAGTACTTC	CASSRGLAGGTSYEQYF
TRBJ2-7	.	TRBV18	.	TGTGCCAGCTCAGGAAGACAGGCAAGCTCCTACGAGCAGTACTTC	CASSGRQASSYEQYF
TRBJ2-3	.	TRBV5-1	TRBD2	TGCGCCAGCAGCTTGGCAGCTAGCGGGAGCACAGATACGCAGTATTTT	CASSLAASGSTDTQYF
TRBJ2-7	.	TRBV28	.	TGTGCCAGCAGTTTTGGGGGAGGCGCCTACGAGCAGTACTTC	CASSFGGGAYEQYF
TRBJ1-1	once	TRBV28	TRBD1	TGTGCCAGCCACAGGGGAGTCGCTGAAGCTTTCTTT	CASHRGVAEAFF
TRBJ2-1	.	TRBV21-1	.	TGTGCCAGCAGCATGGGACAGGGAAATGAGCAGTTCTTC	CASSMGQGNEQFF
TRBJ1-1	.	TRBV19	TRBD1	TGTGCCAGTACCGGGACAGGGAGAACTGAAGCTTTCTTT	CASTGTGRTEAFF
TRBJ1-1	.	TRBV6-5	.	TGTGCCAGCAAGGAGGGGAACACTGAAGCTTTCTTT	CASKEGNTEAFF
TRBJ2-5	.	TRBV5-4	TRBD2	TGTGCCAGCAGCTTGGAATTAGCGGGGAAAGAGACCCAGTACTTC	CASSLELAGKETQYF
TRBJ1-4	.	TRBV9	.	TGTGCCAGCAGCGCCGGAGGAAGGTCTAATGAAAAACTGTTTTTT	CASSAGGRSNEKLFF
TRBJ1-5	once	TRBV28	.	TGTGCCAGCACTCAGCGGGAGAATAGCAATCAGCCCCAGCATTTT	CASTQRENSNQPQHF
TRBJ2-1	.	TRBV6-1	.	TGTGCCAGCAGGGAAGGACAGTCCAGCTCCTACAATGAGCAGTTCTTC	CASREGQSSSYNEQFF
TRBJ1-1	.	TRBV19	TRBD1	TGTGCCAGTAGTATCACGGGGACAGGGGGCTATTGGACTGAAGCTTTCTTT	CASSITGTGGYWTEAFF
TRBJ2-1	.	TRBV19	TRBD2	TGTGCCAGTAGTACCCGGACTAGCATAAATTACAATGAGCAGTTCTTC	CASSTRTSINYNEQFF
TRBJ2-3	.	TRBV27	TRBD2	TGTGCCAGCAGTCTACGGACTAGCGGAAACTCAGATACGCAGTATTTT	CASSLRTSGNSDTQYF
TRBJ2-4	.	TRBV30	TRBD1	TGTGCCTGGACACACAGGGGTTCTAGCAAAAACATTCAGTACTTC	CAWTHRGSSKNIQYF
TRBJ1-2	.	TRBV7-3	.	TGTGCCAGCAGCTCACCCGGAGGGGACGGCTACACCTTC	CASSSPGGDGYTF
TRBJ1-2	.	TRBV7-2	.	TGTGCCAGCAGCTTTAACCCGGTCTCGTTTTATGGCTACACCTTC	CASSFNPVSFYGYTF
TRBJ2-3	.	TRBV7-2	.	TGTGCCAGCAGATGGGGGGCGGGGAGGGCGGCTCCTGATACGCAGTATTTT	CASRWGAGRAAPDTQYF
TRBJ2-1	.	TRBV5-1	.	TGCGCCAGCAGTCAGGCCGGGACTTTAAACAATGAGCAGTTCTTC	CASSQAGTLNNEQFF
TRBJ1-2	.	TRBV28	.	TGTGCCACCTCGACGGGTGGCTACACCTTC	CATSTGGYTF
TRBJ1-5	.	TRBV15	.	TGTGCCACCAGCAGAGAAGGGCAGGGGAGAAATCAGCCCCAGCATTTT	CATSREGQGRNQPQHF
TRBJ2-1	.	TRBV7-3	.	TGTGCCAGCAGCTTAAGGCGGGGCGGGCTTTACAATGAGCAGTTCTTC	CASSLRRGGLYNEQFF
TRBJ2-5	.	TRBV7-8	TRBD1	TGTGCCAGCGGCTATTTCCGGGACAGGGGATTAGAGACCCAGTACTTC	CASGYFRDRGLETQYF
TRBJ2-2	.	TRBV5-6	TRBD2	TGTGCCAGCAGCCACGGACTAGCGGCTCCGGTTTGGACCGGGGAGCTGTTTTTT	CASSHGLAAPVWTGELFF
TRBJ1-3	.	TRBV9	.	TGTGCCAGCAGCGTAGGGCTCAGGGCGGTCACTGGAAACACCATATATTTT	CASSVGLRAVTGNTIYF
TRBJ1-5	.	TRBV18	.	TGTGCCAGCTCACCAGGAGGGGAGCCCCAGCATTTT	CASSPGGEPQHF
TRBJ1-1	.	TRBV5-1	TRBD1	TGCGCCAGCAGCTCGGGACAGACGAACACTGAAGCTTTCTTT	CASSSGQTNTEAFF
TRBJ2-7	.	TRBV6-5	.	TGTGCCAGCAGTCCCGGGGTTACCTACGAGCAGTACTTC	CASSPGVTYEQYF
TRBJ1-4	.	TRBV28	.	TGTGCCAGCAGTTTAAACGGGGGTGCACGTGAAAAACTGTTTTTT	CASSLNGGAREKLFF
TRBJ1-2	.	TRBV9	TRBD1	TGTGCCAGCAGCACCGGAGGAGCAGGGGGCATGGGCGGCTACACCTTC	CASSTGGAGGMGGYTF
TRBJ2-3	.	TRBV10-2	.	TGCGCCAGCAGTGTTGAGAGGTACACAGATACGCAGTATTTT	CASSVERYTDTQYF
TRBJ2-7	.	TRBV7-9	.	TGTGCCAGCAGCCTCCCCCCCTCCTACGAGCAGTACTTC	CASSLPPSYEQYF
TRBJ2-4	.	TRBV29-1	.	TGCAGCGTTGTGGGGGAGGGGGGAGCGGGGATAGCCAAAAACATTCAGTACTTC	CSVVGEGGAGIAKNIQYF
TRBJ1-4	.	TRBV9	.	TGTGCCAGCAGTAGGGACAAGCCTAATGAAAAACTGTTTTTT	CASSRDKPNEKLFF
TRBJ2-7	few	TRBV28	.	TGTGCCAGCAGTTTACGTTTCGAGCAGTACTTC	CASSLRFEQYF
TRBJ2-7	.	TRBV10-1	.	TGCGCCAGCAGTGATCACGGGACATTTAATAATTACTACGAGCAGTACTTC	CASSDHGTFNNYYEQYF
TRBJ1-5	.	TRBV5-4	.	TGTGCCAGCAGCTTGGACGGGAACAATCAGCCCCAGCATTTT	CASSLDGNNQPQHF
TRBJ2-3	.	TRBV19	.	TGTGCCAGTAGTATAGATGGAGCTGGATCTAGCACAGATACGCAGTATTTT	CASSIDGAGSSTDTQYF
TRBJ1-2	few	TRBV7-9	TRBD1	TGTGCCAGCAGCCGGCGGACAGGGGCCGAGAACTATGGCTACACCTTC	CASSRRTGAENYGYTF
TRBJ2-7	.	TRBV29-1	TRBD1	TGCAGCGTTGGGCTAATCGGACGGACAGGGGGGATCGAGCAGTACTTC	CSVGLIGRTGGIEQYF
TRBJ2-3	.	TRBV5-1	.	TGCGCCAGCAGCTTGCCCGGGACGACGAGGGGGGATACGCAGTATTTT	CASSLPGTTRGDTQYF
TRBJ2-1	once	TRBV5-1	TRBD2	TGCGCCAGCAGCTTGGCCTCTGGACTAGCGGGATCTGCCTACAATGAGCAGTTCTTC	CASSLASGLAGSAYNEQFF
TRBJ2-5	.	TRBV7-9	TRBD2	TGTGCCAGCAGCTTAGGAGGGGCGGGGGACCAAGAGACCCAGTACTTC	CASSLGGAGDQETQYF
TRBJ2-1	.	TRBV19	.	TGTGCCAGTAGTATTTGGGACATCGATGAGCAGTTCTTC	CASSIWDIDEQFF
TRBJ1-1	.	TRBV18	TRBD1	TGTGCCAGCTCACGTAGACAGGGGGAGAACACTGAAGCTTTCTTT	CASSRRQGENTEAFF